This TCR beta chain was captured in a study of CD8+CD57+ T cells in acquired aplastic anemia. Overall study: Sorted CD4+ and CD8+ cells gave an average of roughly 3.2 ug of DNA.

This clonotype was found a few times. Individuals selected for sequencing had exhibited CD8+CD57+ cell expansion on flow cytometry. It was genomic DNA that served as the template for profiling TCR beta VDJ and CDR3. TCRdb re-analysed the reads in MiXCR, keeping a single row per CDR3 protein. The table shows 150,000 to 200,000 distinct CDR3 sequences, with around half occurring only once. Sequenced sample: sorted CD4+, CD8+, or CD8+CD57+ T cells (not recorded which) from PBMCs. The source of this sequence is a human donor with aplastic anemia.

The chain's CDR3 is CASSPRDRLMNTEAFF. The CDR3, as DNA: TGTGCCAGCAGTCCCCGGGACAGGTTAATGAACACTGAAGCTTTCTTT. J is TRBJ1-1 and V is TRBV27; TRBD1 matches at 8 bases. The V segment lost 5 bases and the J segment 0 bases; nucleotides outside the gene matches: 8. The CDR3 contains 16 residues. Germline V lookup: CDR1 MNHEY, CDR2 SMNVEV (reference sequence).